Below, one T cell receptor (beta chain) is given with its context. The entry originates in a study of blood T cell repertoires in COVID-19. The wider study: PBMCs, B-cell-depleted T cells, or T cells were the source of the cDNA or gDNA that made up the material.

Measured with immunoSEQ multiplex PCR; TCRdb has only the in-frame clones, and not every one. Altogether more than 85,000 clones are present, around nine tenths being singletons, with the ten largest covering 2.9%. This TCR was recovered from a woman older than 75 with acute or convalescent COVID-19. Specimen: peripheral blood.

In nucleotides, the CDR3 is TGTGCCAGCAGGCCGAAAGGGGGAGCCTCCTACGAGCAGTACTTC. Translated: CASRPKGGASYEQYF. This chain links TRBV6-5 with TRBJ2-7; weak D call: TRBD1 (6 bases). Trimming removed 6 bases from V and 0 bases from J, with 15 bases in between. This CDR3 comprises 15 residues. CDR1 and CDR2 (germline): MNHEY, SVGAGI.